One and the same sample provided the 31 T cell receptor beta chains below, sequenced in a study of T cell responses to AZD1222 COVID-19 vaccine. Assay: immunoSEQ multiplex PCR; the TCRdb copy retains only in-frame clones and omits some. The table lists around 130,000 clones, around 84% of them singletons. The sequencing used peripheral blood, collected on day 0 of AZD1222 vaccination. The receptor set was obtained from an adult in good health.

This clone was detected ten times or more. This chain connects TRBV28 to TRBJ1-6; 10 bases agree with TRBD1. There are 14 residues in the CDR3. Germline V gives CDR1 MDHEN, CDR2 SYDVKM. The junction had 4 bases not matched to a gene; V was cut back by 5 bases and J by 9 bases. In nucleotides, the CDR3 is TGTGCCAGCAGTCTCGACAGGGGGCTTTCACCCCTCCACTTT. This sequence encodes CASSLDRGLSPLHF.

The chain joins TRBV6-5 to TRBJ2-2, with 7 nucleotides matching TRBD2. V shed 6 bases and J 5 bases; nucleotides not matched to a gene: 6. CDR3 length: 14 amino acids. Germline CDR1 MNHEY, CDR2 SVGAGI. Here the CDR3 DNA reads TGTGCCAGCAGGCGTGCGGGGGATACCGGGGAGCTGTTTTTT. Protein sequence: CASRRAGDTGELFF.

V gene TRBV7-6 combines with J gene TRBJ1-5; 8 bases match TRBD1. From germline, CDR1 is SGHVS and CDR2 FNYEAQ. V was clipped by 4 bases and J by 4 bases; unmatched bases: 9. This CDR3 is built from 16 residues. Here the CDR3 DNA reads TGTGCCAGCAGCTCCGGACAGGGAGGGCCGAATCAGCCCCAGCATTTT. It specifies CASSSGQGGPNQPQHF.

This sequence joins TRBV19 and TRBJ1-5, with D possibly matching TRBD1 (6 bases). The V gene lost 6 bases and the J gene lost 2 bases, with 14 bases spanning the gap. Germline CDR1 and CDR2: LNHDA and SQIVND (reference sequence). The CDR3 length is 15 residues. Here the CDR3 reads CASRGQLSRNQPQHF. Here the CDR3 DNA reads TGTGCCAGTAGAGGACAGCTGAGTCGCAATCAGCCCCAGCATTTT.

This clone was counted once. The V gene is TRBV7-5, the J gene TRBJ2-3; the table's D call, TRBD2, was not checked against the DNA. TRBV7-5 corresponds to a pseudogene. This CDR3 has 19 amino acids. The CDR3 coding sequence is TGTGTCAGAAGCTCTAGCGCGCGGGTGGAGCGGGGGCGCACAGATACGCAGTATTTT. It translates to CVRSSSARVERGRTDTQYF.

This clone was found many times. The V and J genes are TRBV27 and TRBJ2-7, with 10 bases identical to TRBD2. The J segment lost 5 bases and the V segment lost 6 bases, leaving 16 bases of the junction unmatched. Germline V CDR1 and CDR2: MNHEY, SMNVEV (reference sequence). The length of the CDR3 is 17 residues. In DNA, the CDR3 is TGTGCCAGCAGAGAGAGGGGGGTGGGACTAGCGTTGGACGAGCAGTACTTC. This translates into CASRERGVGLALDEQYF.

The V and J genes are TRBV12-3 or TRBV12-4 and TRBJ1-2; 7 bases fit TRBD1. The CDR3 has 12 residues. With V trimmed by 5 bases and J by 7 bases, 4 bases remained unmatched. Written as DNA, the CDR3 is TGTGCCAGCAGTCAGACAGGGAGTGGCTACACCTTC. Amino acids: CASSQTGSGYTF.

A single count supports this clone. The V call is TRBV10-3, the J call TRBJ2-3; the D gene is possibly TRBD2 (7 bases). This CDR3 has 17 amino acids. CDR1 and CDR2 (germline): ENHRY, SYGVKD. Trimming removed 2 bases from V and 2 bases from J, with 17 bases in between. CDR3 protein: CAISEPGGGGPTDTQYF. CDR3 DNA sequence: TGTGCCATCAGTGAGCCCGGTGGGGGGGGGCCCACAGATACGCAGTATTTT.

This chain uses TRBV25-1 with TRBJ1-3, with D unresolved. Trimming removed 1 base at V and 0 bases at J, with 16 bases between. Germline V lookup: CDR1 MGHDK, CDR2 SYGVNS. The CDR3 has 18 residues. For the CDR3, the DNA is TGTGCCAGCAGTGAATCATACTGGGGAGGGCCCTCTGGAAACACCATATATTTT. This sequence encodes CASSESYWGGPSGNTIYF.

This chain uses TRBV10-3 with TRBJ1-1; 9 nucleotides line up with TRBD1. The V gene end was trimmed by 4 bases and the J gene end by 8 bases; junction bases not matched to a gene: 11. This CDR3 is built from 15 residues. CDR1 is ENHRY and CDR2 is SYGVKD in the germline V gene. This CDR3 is CAISGEQGALGEAFF. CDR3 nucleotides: TGTGCCATCAGTGGGGAACAGGGGGCCCTCGGGGAAGCTTTCTTT.

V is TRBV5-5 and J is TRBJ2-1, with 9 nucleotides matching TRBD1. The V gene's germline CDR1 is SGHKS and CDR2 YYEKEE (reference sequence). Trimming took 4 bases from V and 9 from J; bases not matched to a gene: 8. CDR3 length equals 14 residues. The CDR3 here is CASSPPGQGGEQFF. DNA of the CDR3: TGTGCCAGCAGCCCACCGGGACAGGGCGGTGAGCAGTTCTTC.

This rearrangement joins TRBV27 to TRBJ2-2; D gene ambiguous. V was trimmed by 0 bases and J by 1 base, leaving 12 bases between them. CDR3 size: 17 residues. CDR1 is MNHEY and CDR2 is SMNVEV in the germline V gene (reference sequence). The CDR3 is CASSLSRLSWNTGELFF. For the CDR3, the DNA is TGTGCCAGCAGTTTATCCCGGTTATCTTGGAACACCGGGGAGCTGTTTTTT.

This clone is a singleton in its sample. The CDR3 DNA reads as TGTGCCAGCAACGCGGGACTCAGGCAGACCCAGTACTTC. Encoded protein: CASNAGLRQTQYF. This chain links TRBV11-2 with TRBJ2-5, with D perhaps matching TRBD2 (6 bases). The CDR3 is made up of 13 amino acids. Germline CDR1 and CDR2: SGHAT and FQNNGV. The V and J ends lost 7 bases and 6 bases respectively, with 15 bases between them.

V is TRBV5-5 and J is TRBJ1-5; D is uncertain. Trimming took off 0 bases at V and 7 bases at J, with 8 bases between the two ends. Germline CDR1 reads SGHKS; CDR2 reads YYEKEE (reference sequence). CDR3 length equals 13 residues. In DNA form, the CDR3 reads TGTGCCAGCAGCTTGGAGCGGGAACAGCCCCAGCATTTT. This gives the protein CASSLEREQPQHF. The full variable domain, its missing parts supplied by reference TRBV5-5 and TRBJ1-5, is DAGVTQSPTHLIKTRGQQVTLRCSPISGHKSVSWYQQVLGQGPQFIFQYYEKEERGRGNFPDRFSARQFPNYSSELNVNALLLGDSALYLCASSLEREQPQHFGDGTRLSIL.

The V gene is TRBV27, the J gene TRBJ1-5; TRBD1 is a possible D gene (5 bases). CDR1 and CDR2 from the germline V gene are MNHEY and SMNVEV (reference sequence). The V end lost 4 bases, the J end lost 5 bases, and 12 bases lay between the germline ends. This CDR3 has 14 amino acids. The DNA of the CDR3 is TGTGCCAGCAGTTACACGGGGGAGGATCAGCCCCAGCATTTT. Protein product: CASSYTGEDQPQHF.

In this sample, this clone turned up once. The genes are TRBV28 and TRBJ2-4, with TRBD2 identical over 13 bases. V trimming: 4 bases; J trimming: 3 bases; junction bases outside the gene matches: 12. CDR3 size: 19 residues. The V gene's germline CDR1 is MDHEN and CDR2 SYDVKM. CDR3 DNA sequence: TGTGCCAGCAGTTCAATCGGACTAGCGGGAGAACTCGGCAAAAACATTCAGTACTTC. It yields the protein CASSSIGLAGELGKNIQYF.

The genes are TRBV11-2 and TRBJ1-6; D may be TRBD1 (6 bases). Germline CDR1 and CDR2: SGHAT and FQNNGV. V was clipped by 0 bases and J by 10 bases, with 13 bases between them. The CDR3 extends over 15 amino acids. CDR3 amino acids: CASSLDRGGYSPLHF. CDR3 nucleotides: TGTGCCAGCAGCTTAGACAGGGGAGGTTACTCACCCCTCCACTTT.

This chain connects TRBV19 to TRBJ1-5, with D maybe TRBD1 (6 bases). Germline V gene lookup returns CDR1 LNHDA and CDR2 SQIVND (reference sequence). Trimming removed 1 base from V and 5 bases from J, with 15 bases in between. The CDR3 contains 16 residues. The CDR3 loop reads CASSIGSGTRDQPQHF. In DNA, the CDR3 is TGTGCCAGTAGTATAGGATCCGGGACACGCGATCAGCCCCAGCATTTT.

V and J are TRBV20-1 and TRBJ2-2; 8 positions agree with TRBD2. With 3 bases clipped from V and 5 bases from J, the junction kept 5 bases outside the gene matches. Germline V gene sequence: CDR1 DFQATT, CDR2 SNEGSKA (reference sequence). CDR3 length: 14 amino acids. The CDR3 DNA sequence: TGCAGTGCTAGTGCTCGCGGGAGGACCGGGGAGCTGTTTTTT. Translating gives CSASARGRTGELFF.

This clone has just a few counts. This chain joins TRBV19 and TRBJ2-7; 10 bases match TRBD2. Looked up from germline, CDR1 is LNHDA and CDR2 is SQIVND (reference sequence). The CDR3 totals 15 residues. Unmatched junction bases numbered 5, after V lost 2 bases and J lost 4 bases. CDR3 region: CASSINPSGGYEQYF. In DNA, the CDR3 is TGTGCCAGTAGTATAAACCCTAGCGGGGGTTACGAGCAGTACTTC.

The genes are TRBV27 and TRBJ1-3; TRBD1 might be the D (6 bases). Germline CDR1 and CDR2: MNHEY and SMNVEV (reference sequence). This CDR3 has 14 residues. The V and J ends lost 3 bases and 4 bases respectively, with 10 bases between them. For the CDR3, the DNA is TGTGCCAGCAGTTTGAACAGGGCCGGAAACACCATATATTTT. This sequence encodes CASSLNRAGNTIYF.

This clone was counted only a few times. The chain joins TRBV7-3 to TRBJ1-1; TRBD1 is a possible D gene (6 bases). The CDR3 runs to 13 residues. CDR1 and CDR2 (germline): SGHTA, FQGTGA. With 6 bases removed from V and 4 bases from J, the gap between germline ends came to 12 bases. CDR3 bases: TGTGCCAGCAGTTCCCAGGGGACCACTGAAGCTTTCTTT. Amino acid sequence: CASSSQGTTEAFF.

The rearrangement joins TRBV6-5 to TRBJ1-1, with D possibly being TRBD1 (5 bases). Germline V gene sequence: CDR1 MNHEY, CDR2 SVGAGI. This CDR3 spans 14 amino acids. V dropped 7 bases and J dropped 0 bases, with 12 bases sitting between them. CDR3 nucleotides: TGTGCCAGCACAAAAGCAGGGTTGAACACTGAAGCTTTCTTT. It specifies CASTKAGLNTEAFF.

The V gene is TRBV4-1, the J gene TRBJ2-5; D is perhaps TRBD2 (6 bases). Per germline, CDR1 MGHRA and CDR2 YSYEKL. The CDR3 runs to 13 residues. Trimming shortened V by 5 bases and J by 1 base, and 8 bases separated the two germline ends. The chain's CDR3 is CASSAGIQETQYF. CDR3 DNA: TGCGCCAGCAGCGCGGGGATCCAAGAGACCCAGTACTTC.

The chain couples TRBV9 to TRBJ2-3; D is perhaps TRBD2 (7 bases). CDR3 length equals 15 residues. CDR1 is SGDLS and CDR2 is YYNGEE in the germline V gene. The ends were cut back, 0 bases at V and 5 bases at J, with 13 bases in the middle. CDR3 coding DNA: TGTGCCAGCAGCGTAGGCGGGGGCGCGAGAGATACGCAGTATTTT. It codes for CASSVGGGARDTQYF.

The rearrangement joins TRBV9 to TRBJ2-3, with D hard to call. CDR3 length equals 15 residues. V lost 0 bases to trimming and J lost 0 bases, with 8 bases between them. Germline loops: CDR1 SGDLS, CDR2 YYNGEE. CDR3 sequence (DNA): TGTGCCAGCAGCGTAGATTTGGCTAGCACAGATACGCAGTATTTT. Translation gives CASSVDLASTDTQYF.

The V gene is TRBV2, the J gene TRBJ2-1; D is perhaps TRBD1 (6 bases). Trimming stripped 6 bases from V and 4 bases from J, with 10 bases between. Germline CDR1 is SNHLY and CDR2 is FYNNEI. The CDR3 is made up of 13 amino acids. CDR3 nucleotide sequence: TGTGCCAGCAGCTTCACAGGGTACAATGAGCAGTTCTTC. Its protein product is CASSFTGYNEQFF.

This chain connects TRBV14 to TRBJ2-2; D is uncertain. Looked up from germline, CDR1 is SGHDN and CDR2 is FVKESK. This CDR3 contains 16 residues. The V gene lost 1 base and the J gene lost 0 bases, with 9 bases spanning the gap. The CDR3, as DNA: TGTGCCAGCAGCCAAGTTTTCCCGGCGAACACCGGGGAGCTGTTTTTT. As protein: CASSQVFPANTGELFF.

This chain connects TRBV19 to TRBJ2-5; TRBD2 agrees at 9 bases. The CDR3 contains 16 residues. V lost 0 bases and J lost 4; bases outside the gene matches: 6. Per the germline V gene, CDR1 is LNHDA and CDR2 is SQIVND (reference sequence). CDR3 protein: CASSIDVGSGRETQYF. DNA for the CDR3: TGTGCCAGTAGTATAGATGTGGGTAGCGGGAGAGAGACCCAGTACTTC.

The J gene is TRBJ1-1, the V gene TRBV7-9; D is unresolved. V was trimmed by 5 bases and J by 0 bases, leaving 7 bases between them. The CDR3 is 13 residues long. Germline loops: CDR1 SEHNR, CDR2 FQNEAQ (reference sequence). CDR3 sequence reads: CASSLRLNTEAFF. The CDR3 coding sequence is TGTGCCAGCAGCCTGCGGTTGAACACTGAAGCTTTCTTT.

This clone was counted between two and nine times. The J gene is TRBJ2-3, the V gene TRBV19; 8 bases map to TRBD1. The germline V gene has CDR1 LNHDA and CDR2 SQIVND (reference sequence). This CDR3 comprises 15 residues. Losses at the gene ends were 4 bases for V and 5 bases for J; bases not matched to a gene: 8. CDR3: CASSKVTGEGDTQYF. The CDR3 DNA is TGTGCCAGTAGTAAAGTGACAGGGGAAGGAGATACGCAGTATTTT.